Below, 3 T cell receptor beta chains from the same sample are listed, as sequenced in a study of Graves' ophthalmopathy and Graves' hyperthyroidism. Amplification targeted the TCR beta CDR3 regions, with RNA transcripts as the source material. HTBI-primed RT-PCR formed the first round, and a multiplex PCR formed the second. TCRdb reprocessed the multiplex PCR reads with MiXCR, giving one entry per CDR3 protein. The table includes roughly 230,000 distinct CDR3 sequences, about a fifth detected once. The sequenced material came from peripheral blood. All receptors come from a woman between 45 and 60 years old with Graves' ophthalmopathy.

As for this clonotype: A much larger clone differs by one base, so this may be a read error. The V call is TRBV20-1, the J call TRBJ1-5, with D perhaps TRBD1 (6 bases). The CDR3 loop spans 14 amino acids. Looked up from germline, CDR1 is DFQATT and CDR2 is SNEGSKA (reference sequence). The CDR3 loop reads CSARAGGGSQPRHF. CDR3 nucleotide sequence: TGCAGTGCTAGAGCCGGGGGCGGTTCCCAGCCCCGGCATTTT.

This clonotype was picked up many times. The rearrangement links TRBV18 to TRBJ2-7, with TRBD2 matching over 7 bases. The CDR3 length is 13 residues. V dropped 4 bases and J dropped 5; count of bases not matched to a gene: 5. Germline V CDR1 and CDR2: KGHSH, LQKENI. This CDR3 reads CASSRIAGDEQYF. The CDR3 DNA is TGTGCCAGCTCACGGATTGCGGGAGACGAGCAGTACTTC.

This clonotype came up many times. The chain is built from TRBV20-1 and TRBJ2-2; 8 positions match TRBD2. In germline, CDR1 is DFQATT, CDR2 SNEGSKA (reference sequence). The CDR3 length is 19 residues. With V trimmed by 2 bases and J by 0 bases, 14 bases remained unmatched. CDR3 sequence: CSARPPRESGRANTGELFF. CDR3 coding DNA: TGCAGTGCTAGACCTCCCCGAGAAAGCGGGAGAGCGAACACCGGGGAGCTGTTTTTT.